This entry features one T cell receptor (beta chain) sequence. What antigen it recognizes has not been identified. No qualities accompany the bases; no much larger clone lies one base away. Donors were healthy HIV-negative adults with no recently reported acute infections or vaccinations. Every donor was a Caucasian adult living in Nashville, Tennessee, USA. CD4+ T cells were enriched through magnetic negative selection, after which naive cells were positively selected on CD45RA and the remaining negative fraction served as the memory subset. After blood collection by leukapheresis, PBMCs were isolated using Ficoll-Histopaque density gradient centrifugation and then cryopreserved in the vapor phase of liquid nitrogen. Purity and quantity of every magnetically sorted T cell population were checked by analytical flow cytometry. Each sorted fraction had its genomic DNA isolated and then quantified by UV absorbance on a Nanodrop 2000c.

Using the deep immunoSEQ assay, TCR CDR3 regions were amplified from genomic DNA by multiplex PCR. Extracted genomic DNA from each cell subset was distributed evenly across all wells of several immunoSEQ 96-well plates, and each plate was treated as a replicate. For sorted subsets, each replicate PCR was loaded with about 0.2 ug genomic DNA, equivalent to 32,000 or so T cell genomes. Purified libraries were quantified with a Qubit 3.0 fluorometer, sized on a Bioanalyzer 2100, and re-quantified with the KAPA Library Quantification kit. Every immunoSEQ 96-well plate was sequenced on a dedicated single-read 150-cycle Illumina NextSeq 550 flow cell. Turning to the authors' computational methods: The immunoSEQ output contained only junctional sequences without quality scores, so filtering could not match that applied to full-length reads. To assign V/J genes and CDR3, sequences were annotated against IMGT germline references using PyIR, a Python wrapper for IgBLAST v1.9. Any read was removed if the V/J assignment was weak (E-value above 1e-6), the CDR3 was missing, or the read contained stop codons, out-of-frame junctions, or ambiguous translated residues. V3J clonotypes were defined as sequences sharing an identical inferred V gene, J gene, and CDR3 amino acid sequence. Percentage overlap between repertoires was computed as shared unique clonotypes divided by the size of the smaller repertoire. Three approaches were used to assess repertoire richness: RTK rarefaction, the Chao1 estimator, and Recon v2.1 estimates of unobserved clonotypes. For all TCRbeta clonotypes obtained by the gDNA method from a few donors, generation probabilities were computed with OLGA. TCRdb's version of the immuneACCESS table is confined to in-frame rearrangements and falls short of the full clone set. An unresolved V gene accounts for under half of the shortfall where checked; the remainder is of unknown origin. V, J and clone size were drawn from that table, and D and trimming were deduced from the DNA. The sample includes about 2 million clones, with roughly 96% observed a single time. 0.1% to 0.15% of the sample lies in the top ten.

This sample is part of a study of shared clonotypes between healthy human individuals (dated by TCRdb to 2019 to 2021). For context, the study as a whole: The cohort comprised two women and a few men aged 18 to 49 years. For each donor, CD4 naive and CD4 memory were each run on three plates, CD8 naive on two plates, and CD8 memory on one plate. The study deeply sequenced blood TCR repertoires of several healthy adults to estimate repertoire size and the extent of clonotype sharing between individuals. To increase sequencing depth and limit assay-specific biases, different laboratories used diverse techniques to prepare libraries and sequence TCR repertoires. Between about 0.9 and 9 billion PBMCs per donor were obtained by leukapheresis. The research as a whole found: Estimated clonotype richness was generally larger for naive than for memory subsets. The small number of donors limited the genetic and exposure-history diversity represented. Compared with non-shared clonotypes, clonotypes shared by all four sorted-subset donors had higher generation probabilities. Pairwise subsampling indicated that sequencing depth was expected to affect the degree of clonotype sharing among donors. When a handful of donors were compared, the shared fraction of clonotypes was roughly 4.8% for naive CD4, around 3.5% for naive CD8, about 2.4% for memory CD4, and less than 0.45% for memory CD8. Even with the large sequencing depth, rarefaction of the sorted-subset datasets indicated that sequencing was incomplete. Sampling was limited to blood, and TCR repertoires in tissue likely differ from TCR repertoires in blood.

The CDR3 has 13 amino acids, counting the end cysteine and phenylalanine. Only the CDR3 DNA is retained, 39 bases long and in frame from the first base. The junction carries 18 bases between V and J, which are trimmed by 9 bases and 6 bases respectively. CDR1 SGHDT and CDR2 YYEEEE were looked up in the germline V gene. The sequence was collected from a man aged 18 to 29 in good health. The rearrangement combines TRBV5-6 with TRBJ1-2; TRBD1 could be the D gene, as 6 bases match. The sequenced sample was naive CD4+ T cells sorted from blood. In light of the paper, this sample's cell subset or site label describes: CD45RA+ positively selected. The DNA reads TGTGCCACCATCGTACAGGGTCAACATGGCTACACCTTC. It specifies CATIVQGQHGYTF.